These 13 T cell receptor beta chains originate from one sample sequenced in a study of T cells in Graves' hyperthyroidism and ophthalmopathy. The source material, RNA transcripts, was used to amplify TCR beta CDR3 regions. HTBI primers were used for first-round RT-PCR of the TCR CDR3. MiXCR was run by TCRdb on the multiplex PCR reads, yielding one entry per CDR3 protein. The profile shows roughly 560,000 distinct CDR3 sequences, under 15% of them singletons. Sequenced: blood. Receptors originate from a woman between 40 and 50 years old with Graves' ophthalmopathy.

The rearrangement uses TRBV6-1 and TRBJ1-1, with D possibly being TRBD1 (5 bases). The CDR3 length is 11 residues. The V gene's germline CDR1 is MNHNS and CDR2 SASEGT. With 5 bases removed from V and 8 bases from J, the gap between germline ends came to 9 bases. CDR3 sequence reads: CASSRTYEAFF. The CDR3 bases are TGTGCCAGCAGTCGGACATACGAAGCTTTCTTT.

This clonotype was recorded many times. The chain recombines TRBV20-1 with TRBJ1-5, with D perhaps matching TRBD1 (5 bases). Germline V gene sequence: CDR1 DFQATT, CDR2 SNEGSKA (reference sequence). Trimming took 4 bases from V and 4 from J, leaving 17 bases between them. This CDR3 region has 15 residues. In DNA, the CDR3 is TGCAGTGCTACCACCGAGGGGTCAAGTAATCAGCCCCAGCATTTT. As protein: CSATTEGSSNQPQHF.

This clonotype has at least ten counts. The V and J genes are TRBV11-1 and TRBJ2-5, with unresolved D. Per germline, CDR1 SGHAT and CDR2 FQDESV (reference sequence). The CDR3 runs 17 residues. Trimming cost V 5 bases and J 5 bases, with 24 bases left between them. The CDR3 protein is CASSTRATGTIGETQYF. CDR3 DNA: TGTGCCAGCAGCACAAGGGCGACCGGAACGATCGGGGAGACCCAGTACTTC.

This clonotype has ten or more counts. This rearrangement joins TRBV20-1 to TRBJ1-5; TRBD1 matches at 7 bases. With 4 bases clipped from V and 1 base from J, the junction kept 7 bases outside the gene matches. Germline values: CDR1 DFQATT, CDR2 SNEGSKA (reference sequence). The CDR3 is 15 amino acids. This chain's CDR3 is CSATDGTVSNQPQHF. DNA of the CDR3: TGCAGTGCTACTGACGGGACAGTCAGCAATCAGCCCCAGCATTTT.

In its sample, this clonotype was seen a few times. CDR3 protein: CASSLQGAQSGANVLTF. The CDR3 DNA reads as TGCGCCAGCAGCCTACAGGGGGCTCAGTCTGGGGCCAACGTCCTGACTTTC. The rearrangement links TRBV5-1 to TRBJ2-6; 9 bases line up with TRBD1. CDR1 is SGHRS, CDR2 YFSETQ, per germline. The V and J ends lost 4 bases and 1 base, in that order; junction bases with no gene match: 6. CDR3 size: 17 residues.

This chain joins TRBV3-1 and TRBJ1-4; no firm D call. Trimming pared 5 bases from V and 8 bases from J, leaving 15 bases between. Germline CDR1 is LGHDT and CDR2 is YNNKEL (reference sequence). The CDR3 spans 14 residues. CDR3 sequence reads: CASSTPGRSEKLFF. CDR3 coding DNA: TGTGCCAGCAGCACTCCCGGAAGATCGGAAAAACTGTTTTTT.

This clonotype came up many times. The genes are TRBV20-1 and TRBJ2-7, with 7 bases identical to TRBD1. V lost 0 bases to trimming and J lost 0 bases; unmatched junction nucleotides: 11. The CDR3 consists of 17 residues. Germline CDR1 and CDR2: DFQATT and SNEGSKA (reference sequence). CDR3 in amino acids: CSARDGPGQLISYEQYF. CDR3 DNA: TGCAGTGCTAGAGATGGCCCGGGACAGCTCATCTCCTACGAGCAGTACTTC.

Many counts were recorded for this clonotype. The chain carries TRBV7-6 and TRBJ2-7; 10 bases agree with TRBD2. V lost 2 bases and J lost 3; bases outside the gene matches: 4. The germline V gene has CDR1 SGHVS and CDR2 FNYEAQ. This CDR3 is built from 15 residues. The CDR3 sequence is CASSLLAGANYEQYF. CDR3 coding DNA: TGTGCCAGCAGCTTACTAGCGGGAGCCAACTACGAGCAGTACTTC.

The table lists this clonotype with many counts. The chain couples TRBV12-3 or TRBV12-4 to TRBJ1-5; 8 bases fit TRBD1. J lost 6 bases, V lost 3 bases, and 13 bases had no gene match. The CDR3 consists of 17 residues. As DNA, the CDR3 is TGTGCCAGCAGTTTGGGATCAGGGGGCTGGGGCGGTCAGCCCCAGCATTTT. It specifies CASSLGSGGWGGQPQHF.

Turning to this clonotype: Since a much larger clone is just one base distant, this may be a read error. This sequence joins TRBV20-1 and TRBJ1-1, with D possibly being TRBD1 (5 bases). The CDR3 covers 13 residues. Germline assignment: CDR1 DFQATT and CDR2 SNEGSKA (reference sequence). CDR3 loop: CNARRGQQNEAFF. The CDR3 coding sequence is TGCAATGCTAGAAGGGGCCAGCAGAATGAAGCTTTCTTT.

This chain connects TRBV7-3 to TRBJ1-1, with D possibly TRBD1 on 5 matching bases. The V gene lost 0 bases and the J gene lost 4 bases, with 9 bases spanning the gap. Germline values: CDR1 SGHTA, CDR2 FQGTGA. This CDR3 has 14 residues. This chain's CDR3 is CASSLTGLPTEAFF. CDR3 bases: TGTGCCAGCAGCTTAACGGGGCTTCCCACTGAAGCTTTCTTT. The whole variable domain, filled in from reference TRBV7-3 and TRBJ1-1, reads GAGVSQTPSNKVTEKGKYVELRCDPISGHTALYWYRQSLGQGPEFLIYFQGTGAADDSGLPNDRFFAVRPEGSVSTLKIQRTERGDSAVYLCASSLTGLPTEAFFGQGTRLTVV.

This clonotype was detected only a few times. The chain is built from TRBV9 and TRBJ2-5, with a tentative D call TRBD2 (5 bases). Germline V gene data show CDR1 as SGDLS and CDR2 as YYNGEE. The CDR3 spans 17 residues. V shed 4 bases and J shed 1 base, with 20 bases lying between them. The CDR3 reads CASSPRRTSYLQETQYF. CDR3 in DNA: TGTGCCAGCAGCCCGAGAAGGACTTCATACCTCCAAGAGACCCAGTACTTC.

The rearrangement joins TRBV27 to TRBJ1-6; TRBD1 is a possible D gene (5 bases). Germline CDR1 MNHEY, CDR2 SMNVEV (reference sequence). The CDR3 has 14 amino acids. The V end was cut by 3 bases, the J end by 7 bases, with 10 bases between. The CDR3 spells CASSLGLVNSPLHF. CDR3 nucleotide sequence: TGTGCCAGCAGTTTGGGACTAGTCAATTCACCCCTCCACTTT.